The 27 T cell receptor beta chains reported below all come from one sample, sequenced in a study of blood T cell repertoires in COVID-19. The method was immunoSEQ multiplex PCR; TCRdb's version includes in-frame clones alone and lacks a portion of them. The sample consists of 200,000 to 250,000 clones, roughly nine tenths of them appearing once. Sequenced material: peripheral blood. All receptors come from a man aged 70 or older with acute or convalescent COVID-19.

This chain joins TRBV7-8 and TRBJ1-1; D not resolved. The CDR3 has 14 amino acids. Germline-derived CDR1 and CDR2 are SGHVS and FQNEAQ. The V gene lost 0 bases and the J gene lost 1 base, with 6 bases spanning the gap. CDR3 bases: TGTGCCAGCAGCTTAGCGACAAAGAACACTGAAGCTTTCTTT. This encodes CASSLATKNTEAFF.

The rearrangement joins TRBV6-6 to TRBJ2-2; D remains ambiguous. The V end lost 10 bases, the J end lost 5 bases, and 14 bases lay between the germline ends. This CDR3 contains 13 residues. CDR1 and CDR2 (germline): MNHNY, SVGAGI (reference sequence). CDR3 protein: CATRLSETGELFF. The CDR3 DNA follows: TGTGCCACAAGGCTGTCGGAGACCGGGGAGCTGTTTTTT.

J is TRBJ1-2 and V is TRBV27, with 7 bases fitting TRBD1. Germline V gene sequence: CDR1 MNHEY, CDR2 SMNVEV (reference sequence). Trimming cost V 7 bases and J 4 bases; bases outside gene matches: 6. The length of the CDR3 is 13 residues. Here the CDR3 DNA reads TGTGCCAGCAAAGGGGGCAGAAGCTATGGCTACACCTTC. It yields the protein CASKGGRSYGYTF.

This clone has just a few counts. The chain combines TRBV3-1 (or the pseudogene TRBV3-2) with TRBJ2-1, with D tentatively TRBD2 (5 bases). The V end lost 3 bases, the J end lost 4 bases, and 13 bases lay between the germline ends. Germline CDR1 is LGHDT and CDR2 is YNNKEL (reference sequence). The length of the CDR3 is 15 residues. CDR3 in amino acids: CASSHSDLKYNEQFF. The CDR3 DNA sequence: TGTGCCAGCAGCCACTCGGACTTAAAATACAATGAGCAGTTCTTC.

The V and J genes are TRBV5-5 and TRBJ1-4; 8 nucleotides line up with TRBD1. The length of the CDR3 is 14 residues. With V trimmed by 5 bases and J by 6 bases, 6 bases remained unmatched. From germline, CDR1 is SGHKS and CDR2 YYEKEE (reference sequence). CDR3 sequence: CASRKTGVDEKLFF. The CDR3 DNA reads as TGTGCCAGCAGAAAGACAGGGGTAGATGAAAAACTGTTTTTT. Variable domain in full (rest from reference TRBV5-5 and TRBJ1-4): DAGVTQSPTHLIKTRGQQVTLRCSPISGHKSVSWYQQVLGQGPQFIFQYYEKEERGRGNFPDRFSARQFPNYSSELNVNALLLGDSALYLCASRKTGVDEKLFFGSGTQLSVL.

The J gene is TRBJ1-1, the V gene TRBV5-1; TRBD1 is a possible D gene (5 bases). The CDR3 is 14 residues long. The germline CDR1 and CDR2 sequences are SGHRS and YFSETQ. Trimming left V 5 bases short and J 0 bases short, with 11 bases between. The CDR3 here is CASSGASMNTEAFF. CDR3 DNA sequence: TGCGCCAGCAGTGGGGCCAGCATGAACACTGAAGCTTTCTTT.

This chain joins TRBV5-1 and TRBJ2-4; 9 bases are a match to TRBD2. The CDR3 length is 15 residues. V gave up 5 bases and J gave up 1 base; unmatched junction bases: 4. Looked up from germline, CDR1 is SGHRS and CDR2 is YFSETQ. CDR3 region: CASRPSGIAKNIQYF. The CDR3 coding sequence is TGCGCCAGCAGACCTAGCGGGATTGCCAAAAACATTCAGTACTTC.

V and J are TRBV7-2 and TRBJ2-3; TRBD2 agrees at 7 bases. Trimming removed 6 bases from V and 6 bases from J; junction bases left unmatched: 12. The CDR3 runs to 15 residues. The germline V gene encodes CDR1 SGHTA and CDR2 FQGNSA. This CDR3 reads CASSPVGGGYDTQYF. The CDR3 DNA is TGTGCCAGCAGTCCTGTTGGCGGGGGTTATGATACGCAGTATTTT. The variable domain in full, completed from reference TRBV7-2 and TRBJ2-3, reads GAGVSQSPSNKVTEKGKDVELRCDPISGHTALYWYRQSLGQGLEFLIYFQGNSAPDKSGLPSDRFSAERTGGSVSTLTIQRTQQEDSAVYLCASSPVGGGYDTQYFGPGTRLTVL.

CDR3 sequence (DNA): TGTGCCAGCAGCTTGGACGATAGGCAGGGTGGGAACATTCAGTACTTC. Its protein is CASSLDDRQGGNIQYF. The chain uses TRBV5-5 and TRBJ2-4; a possible D gene is TRBD1 (5 bases). CDR1 is SGHKS and CDR2 is YYEKEE in the germline V gene (reference sequence). Trimming removed 0 bases from V and 7 bases from J, with 17 bases in between. The CDR3 sequence is 16 residues long.

This clone has only one observation. The chain combines TRBV19 with TRBJ2-7, with D possibly TRBD2 on 7 matching bases. V was pared by 4 bases and J by 0 bases, with 13 bases between. The V gene's germline CDR1 is LNHDA and CDR2 SQIVND (reference sequence). The CDR3 sequence is 15 residues long. CDR3 residues: CASSTQGRGSYEQYF. CDR3 coding DNA: TGTGCCAGTAGTACCCAGGGGAGGGGCTCCTACGAGCAGTACTTC.

The chain employs TRBV5-1 and TRBJ1-2; D is unresolved. Germline-derived CDR1 and CDR2 are SGHRS and YFSETQ. The CDR3 sequence is 15 residues long. Between the trimmed V and J ends, which lost 4 bases and 4 bases, there was a span of 17 bases. The CDR3 nucleotides are TGCGCCAGCAGCGGCGGGCACACCTTAACCTATGGCTACACCTTC. Translating it yields CASSGGHTLTYGYTF.

The chain recombines TRBV18 with TRBJ2-4; D may be TRBD2 (6 bases). CDR1 and CDR2 (germline): KGHSH, LQKENI. V lost 3 bases and J 2 bases, leaving 14 bases between the germline ends. The CDR3 extends over 16 amino acids. This CDR3 reads CASSPAQGLSKNIQYF. The CDR3 DNA reads TGTGCCAGCTCACCGGCGCAGGGACTTTCCAAAAACATTCAGTACTTC.

The V and J genes are TRBV18 and TRBJ2-1; 11 nucleotides agree with TRBD2. CDR1 is KGHSH and CDR2 is LQKENI in the germline V gene. V trimming: 2 bases; J trimming: 8 bases; junction bases outside the gene matches: 5. The length of the CDR3 is 15 residues. The CDR3 is CASSPDSGRGDEQFF. CDR3 nucleotide sequence: TGTGCCAGCTCACCAGATAGCGGGAGGGGCGATGAGCAGTTCTTC.

The J gene is TRBJ2-5, the V gene TRBV28; the D gene is possibly TRBD1 (6 bases). The germline CDR1 and CDR2 sequences are MDHEN and SYDVKM. This CDR3 spans 13 amino acids. With 4 bases removed from V and 3 bases from J, the gap between germline ends came to 9 bases. The CDR3 sequence is CASSSDRKETQYF. CDR3 nucleotides: TGTGCCAGCAGTTCGGACAGAAAAGAGACCCAGTACTTC.

The V call is TRBV27, the J call TRBJ2-7, with TRBD1 matching 8 bases. The CDR3 contains 13 residues. Germline values: CDR1 MNHEY, CDR2 SMNVEV (reference sequence). V trimming: 6 bases; J trimming: 2 bases; junction bases outside the gene matches: 3. The CDR3 loop reads CASRGQVTYEQYF. In DNA form, the CDR3 reads TGTGCCAGCAGGGGACAGGTAACCTACGAGCAGTACTTC.

With regard to this clone: Germline is not matched at one junction end, which may reflect a read error. This chain uses TRBV4-2 with TRBJ2-6, with TRBD1 matching 8 bases. CDR3 length equals 15 residues. Germline V gene lookup returns CDR1 LGHNA and CDR2 YNFKEQ. The CDR3, as DNA: TGTGCCAGCAGCCATACTAACAGGGGGGACAACGTCCTGACTTTC. It yields the protein CASSHTNRGDNVLTF.

This sequence joins TRBV11-2 and TRBJ2-6; 7 bases line up with TRBD1. CDR3 size: 14 residues. V gave up 5 bases and J gave up 8 bases; unmatched junction bases: 6. Per the germline V gene, CDR1 is SGHAT and CDR2 is FQNNGV. The CDR3, as DNA: TGTGCCAGCAGCCTCCTGACAGGGACCAACGTCCTGACTTTC. As protein: CASSLLTGTNVLTF.

This chain uses TRBV27 with TRBJ1-4, with D possibly TRBD1 on 5 matching bases. Germline CDR1 is MNHEY and CDR2 is SMNVEV (reference sequence). V was pared by 5 bases and J by 0 bases, with 16 bases between. This CDR3 has 17 amino acids. The CDR3 sequence is CASSGGAGTATNEKLFF. The DNA for the CDR3 is TGTGCCAGCAGTGGCGGGGCAGGGACCGCAACTAATGAAAAACTGTTTTTT.

V is TRBV3-1 (or the pseudogene TRBV3-2) and J is TRBJ2-5; 14 positions agree with TRBD2. The CDR3 has 18 residues. Trimming removed 5 bases from V and 1 base from J; junction bases left unmatched: 9. Germline lookup yields CDR1 LGHDT and CDR2 YNNKEL (reference sequence). The CDR3 region has the DNA TGTGCCAGCAGCAGTCGACTAGCGGGAGGGTTACTCCAAGAGACCCAGTACTTC. Translation gives CASSSRLAGGLLQETQYF.

The gene calls are TRBV5-4 and TRBJ1-2; TRBD1 matches 7 bases. J lost 0 bases, V lost 4 bases, and 3 bases had no gene match. Per the germline V gene, CDR1 is SGHNT and CDR2 is YYREEE (reference sequence). The CDR3 runs to 14 residues. The CDR3 sequence is CASSPDRSNYGYTF. In nucleotides, the CDR3 is TGTGCCAGCAGCCCGGACAGGTCTAACTATGGCTACACCTTC. Supplemented by reference TRBV5-4 and TRBJ1-2, the full variable domain reads ETGVTQSPTHLIKTRGQQVTLRCSSQSGHNTVSWYQQALGQGPQFIFQYYREEENGRGNFPPRFSGLQFPNYSSELNVNALELDDSALYLCASSPDRSNYGYTFGSGTRLTVV.

In its sample, this clone was seen a few times. The genes are TRBV5-4 and TRBJ2-2; 13 bases are a match to TRBD2. The CDR3 covers 17 residues. CDR1 is SGHNT, CDR2 YYREEE, per germline (reference sequence). The V and J ends lost 0 bases and 7 bases, in that order; junction bases with no gene match: 6. CDR3 sequence: CASSLAGTSGTGGELFF. The CDR3 DNA follows: TGTGCCAGCAGCTTGGCCGGGACTAGCGGGACCGGCGGGGAGCTGTTTTTT. Looking up the rest from reference TRBV5-4 and TRBJ2-2 gives the full variable domain: ETGVTQSPTHLIKTRGQQVTLRCSSQSGHNTVSWYQQALGQGPQFIFQYYREEENGRGNFPPRFSGLQFPNYSSELNVNALELDDSALYLCASSLAGTSGTGGELFFGEGSRLTVL.

The rearrangement joins TRBV5-1 to TRBJ2-1; a possible D gene is TRBD2 (7 bases). The V end lost 0 bases, the J end lost 6 bases, and 19 bases lay between the germline ends. Germline CDR1 is SGHRS and CDR2 is YFSETQ. CDR3 size: 17 residues. The CDR3 sequence is CASSLAGGGGFPNEQFF. The CDR3 DNA reads as TGCGCCAGCAGCTTGGCCGGGGGAGGGGGATTTCCCAATGAGCAGTTCTTC.

The chain recombines TRBV5-5 with TRBJ1-2; perhaps TRBD1 as D (5 bases). CDR1 and CDR2 from the germline V gene are SGHKS and YYEKEE (reference sequence). Trimming removed 0 bases at V and 6 bases at J, with 18 bases between. The CDR3 length is 16 residues. The CDR3 coding sequence is TGTGCCAGCAGCTTGGATACAGGCCATCGGGGGGATGGCTACACCTTC. It translates to CASSLDTGHRGDGYTF.

The J gene is TRBJ2-1, the V gene TRBV7-9; 8 bases map to TRBD2. Germline V gene data show CDR1 as SEHNR and CDR2 as FQNEAQ (reference sequence). The CDR3 spans 13 residues. V lost 6 bases to trimming and J lost 6 bases; unmatched junction nucleotides: 4. This CDR3 reads CASSPGTSNEQFF. CDR3 nucleotide sequence: TGTGCCAGCAGTCCTGGGACTAGCAATGAGCAGTTCTTC.

This clone was observed a handful of times. The rearrangement uses TRBV7-9 and TRBJ2-7; D may be TRBD2 (5 bases). CDR3 size: 14 residues. Germline V lookup: CDR1 SEHNR, CDR2 FQNEAQ (reference sequence). V lost 2 bases to trimming and J lost 7 bases, with 15 bases between them. CDR3 sequence (DNA): TGTGCCAGCAGCTTATCTGGTGGGAGTGGAGAGCAGTACTTC. Protein sequence: CASSLSGGSGEQYF.

V and J are TRBV4-3 and TRBJ1-2; D remains unclear. V lost 0 bases and J 6 bases, leaving 11 bases between the germline ends. Per germline, CDR1 LGHNA and CDR2 YSLEER. The CDR3 is 14 amino acids. The CDR3 nucleotides read TGCGCCAGCAGCCAAGAGGGCCTCTACGATGGCTACACCTTC. As protein: CASSQEGLYDGYTF.

The J gene is TRBJ2-1, the V gene TRBV24-1; D unclear. V was pared by 1 base and J by 9 bases, with 6 bases between. CDR1 KGHDR and CDR2 SFDVKD come from the germline V gene. The length of the CDR3 is 12 residues. The CDR3: CATSDFGPEQFF. As DNA, the CDR3 is TGTGCCACCAGTGATTTTGGCCCTGAGCAGTTCTTC.